Included here is one TCR beta chain sequence, with context. This entry comes from a study of PD-1 blockade in classical Hodgkin lymphoma. Brentuximab vedotin exposure varied, and every patient relapsed after autologous stem cell transplantation. Trimming took 5 bases from V and 0 from J, leaving 23 bases between them. CDR3 length: 19 residues. Germline CDR1 MDHEN, CDR2 SYDVKM. Assay used: immunoSEQ multiplex PCR; TCRdb lists only in-frame clones, some missing. The table records tens of thousands of clones, about 92% of them present only once. This chain joins TRBV28 and TRBJ1-5; weak D call: TRBD1 (6 bases). This clonotype originated in a human donor with classical Hodgkin lymphoma. The sequencing here drew on peripheral blood mononuclear cells (PBMCs), taken at baseline. This CDR3 is CASSTLPGTGQYSNQPQHF. The CDR3, as DNA: TGTGCCAGCAGTACACTCCCGGGAACAGGGCAGTATAGCAATCAGCCCCAGCATTTT. Full variable domain (rest looked up from reference TRBV28 and TRBJ1-5): DVKVTQSSRYLVKRTGEKVFLECVQDMDHENMFWYRQDPGLGLRLIYFSYDVKMKEKGDIPEGYSVSREKKERFSLILESASTNQTSMYLCASSTLPGTGQYSNQPQHFGDGTRLSIL.